These 26 T cell receptor beta chains were all obtained from the same sample, sequenced in a study of radiation and T cells in renal cell carcinoma (dated by TCRdb to the early 2020s). In light of the paper, this sample's time point label describes: blood 4 weeks post-SBRT, at nephrectomy. The treatment or condition tag for this specimen amounts to: 15 Gy SBRT to primary tumor, nephrectomy 4 weeks later. Library construction relied on the immunoSEQ multiplex PCR assay. The immuneACCESS repertoire file appears here via TCRdb, limited to in-frame rearrangements. These files lack a portion of the clones; in checked studies, under half of the deficit traces to unresolved V genes, and the cause of the others is not known. Across this sample there are over 30,000 clones, with 65% to 85% seen only once. The ten biggest clones cover around a third of the sample. This specimen consisted of blood, obtained from a patient whose treatment included radiotherapy and nephrectomy. These receptor sequences come from a man in his sixties with renal cell carcinoma.

This clone was seen once. V is TRBV7-2 and J is TRBJ2-2; a weak D match, TRBD2 (5 bases). The CDR3 is 13 residues long. Germline V CDR1 and CDR2: SGHTA, FQGNSA. Trimming took 3 bases from V and 6 from J, leaving 8 bases between them. In DNA, the CDR3 is TGTGCCAGCAGCTTTTCAGCGGCCGGGGAGCTGTTTTTT. Protein sequence: CASSFSAAGELFF. Using reference TRBV7-2 and TRBJ2-2 for the parts outside the CDR3, the full variable domain is GAGVSQSPSNKVTEKGKDVELRCDPISGHTALYWYRQSLGQGLEFLIYFQGNSAPDKSGLPSDRFSAERTGGSVSTLTIQRTQQEDSAVYLCASSFSAAGELFFGEGSRLTVL.

The chain has TRBV19 and TRBJ1-1; D is perhaps TRBD1 (6 bases). CDR3 length: 16 amino acids. Germline V CDR1 and CDR2: LNHDA, SQIVND (reference sequence). The ends were cut back, 2 bases at V and 1 base at J, with 14 bases in the middle. In DNA, the CDR3 is TGTGCCAGTAGTATAATCGGGGCAGGGGCGAACACTGAAGCTTTCTTT. As protein: CASSIIGAGANTEAFF.

J is TRBJ2-5 and V is TRBV7-2; 8 bases are a match to TRBD2. V was pared by 4 bases and J by 1 base, with 5 bases of the junction left unmatched. The CDR3 sequence is 15 residues long. Germline assignment: CDR1 SGHTA and CDR2 FQGNSA. The CDR3 region is CASSSLLAAQETQYF. CDR3 nucleotides: TGTGCCAGCAGCTCTCTACTAGCGGCCCAAGAGACCCAGTACTTC.

The J gene is TRBJ2-1, the V gene TRBV5-1; 14 bases fit TRBD2. The J segment lost 9 bases and the V segment lost 3 bases, leaving 5 bases of the junction unmatched. The germline V gene has CDR1 SGHRS and CDR2 YFSETQ. There are 15 residues in the CDR3. Here the CDR3 DNA reads TGCGCCAGCAGCTCCCCGACTAGCGGGAGGGTTGAGCAGTTCTTC. Its translation: CASSSPTSGRVEQFF.

In this sample, this clone turned up a few times. V usage is TRBV7-4 and J usage is TRBJ1-1; the D is unclear. There are 12 residues in the CDR3. Trimming stripped 3 bases from V and 10 bases from J, with 12 bases between. Germline-derived CDR1 and CDR2 are SGHVT and SQSDAQ. The CDR3 sequence: CASSLDGRGAFF. The DNA of the CDR3 is TGTGCCAGCAGCTTGGATGGTCGAGGAGCTTTCTTT.

The chain uses TRBV28 and TRBJ2-2, with TRBD2 as a possible D gene (5 bases). Germline lookup yields CDR1 MDHEN and CDR2 SYDVKM. V lost 11 bases to trimming and J lost 6 bases, with 13 bases between them. The CDR3 totals 12 residues. In DNA form, the CDR3 reads TGTGCCGGCAATACTAGGCCCGGGGAGCTGTTTTTT. Protein: CAGNTRPGELFF.

The rearrangement joins TRBV5-1 to TRBJ2-1; D unresolved. The V gene's germline CDR1 is SGHRS and CDR2 YFSETQ. V lost 2 bases to trimming and J lost 9 bases, with 9 bases between them. The CDR3 is 12 residues long. The CDR3 nucleotides read TGCGCCAGCAGCTTATCTCTCACTGAGCAGTTCTTC. Its translation: CASSLSLTEQFF.

This clone was seen a single time. The rearrangement uses TRBV5-6 and TRBJ2-5, with 7 bases aligning to TRBD2. Germline V lookup: CDR1 SGHDT, CDR2 YYEEEE. This CDR3 comprises 18 residues. V shed 2 bases and J 0 bases; nucleotides not matched to a gene: 13. Here the CDR3 DNA reads TGTGCCAGCAGCTTAGCTGTCGGTCTAGCGGCTAACCAAGAGACCCAGTACTTC. Protein product: CASSLAVGLAANQETQYF.

This sequence joins TRBV18 and TRBJ2-7; 8 positions match TRBD1. Germline trimming cut 3 bases from V and 1 base from J; bases unmatched to any gene: 5. This CDR3 has 15 amino acids. Germline V CDR1 and CDR2: KGHSH, LQKENI. The CDR3 DNA is TGTGCCAGCTCACCCCGGACAGGGTCATCCTACGAGCAGTACTTC. Protein sequence: CASSPRTGSSYEQYF.

The rearrangement joins TRBV14 to TRBJ2-7; 9 positions match TRBD2. Germline V lookup: CDR1 SGHDN, CDR2 FVKESK. Germline trimming cut 3 bases from V and 5 bases from J; bases unmatched to any gene: 8. The CDR3 is 15 residues long. CDR3 sequence: CASSHRSGRFNEQYF. The DNA for the CDR3 is TGTGCCAGCAGCCACCGTAGCGGGAGATTCAACGAGCAGTACTTC.

V and J are TRBV19 and TRBJ1-1; TRBD1 matches 9 bases. The CDR3 is made up of 14 amino acids. Germline V gene sequence: CDR1 LNHDA, CDR2 SQIVND (reference sequence). Trimming took 4 bases from V and 6 from J; bases not matched to a gene: 6. In DNA, the CDR3 is TGTGCCAGTAGTACTACCGGGACAGGGTCTGAAGCTTTCTTT. Translating it yields CASSTTGTGSEAFF.

The chain has TRBV7-2 and TRBJ1-2; 9 positions agree with TRBD1. The CDR3 loop spans 13 amino acids. The trim removed 6 bases at V and 6 bases at J, leaving 5 bases unmatched. Germline V gene lookup returns CDR1 SGHTA and CDR2 FQGNSA. The CDR3 loop reads CASSATGGHGYTF. The CDR3 nucleotides are TGTGCCAGCAGTGCGACAGGGGGGCATGGCTACACCTTC. Variable domain in full (rest from reference TRBV7-2 and TRBJ1-2): GAGVSQSPSNKVTEKGKDVELRCDPISGHTALYWYRQSLGQGLEFLIYFQGNSAPDKSGLPSDRFSAERTGGSVSTLTIQRTQQEDSAVYLCASSATGGHGYTFGSGTRLTVV.

This clone is a singleton in its sample. The chain employs TRBV19 and TRBJ1-6, with D possibly being TRBD1 (6 bases). The V gene lost 7 bases and the J gene lost 7 bases, with 14 bases spanning the gap. The CDR3 loop spans 14 amino acids. Per the germline V gene, CDR1 is LNHDA and CDR2 is SQIVND (reference sequence). CDR3 sequence: CASKSGQGNSPLHF. DNA of the CDR3: TGTGCCAGTAAGTCCGGGCAGGGGAATTCACCCCTCCACTTT.

The chain couples TRBV11-2 to TRBJ1-3; no reliable D call. Germline loops: CDR1 SGHAT, CDR2 FQNNGV. V was clipped by 4 bases and J by 0 bases, with 10 bases between them. The CDR3 loop spans 15 amino acids. In DNA, the CDR3 is TGTGCCAGCAGCTCACGCACGGACTCTGGAAACACCATATATTTT. Encoded protein: CASSSRTDSGNTIYF. Filled out from reference TRBV11-2 and TRBJ1-3, the complete variable domain reads EAGVAQSPRYKIIEKRQSVAFWCNPISGHATLYWYQQILGQGPKLLIQFQNNGVVDDSQLPKDRFSAERLKGVDSTLKIQPAKLEDSAVYLCASSSRTDSGNTIYFGEGSWLTVV.

This clone was detected once. This chain connects TRBV5-4 to TRBJ2-5, with TRBD1 as a possible D gene (6 bases). The CDR3 spans 14 residues. Trimming stripped 3 bases from V and 2 bases from J, with 11 bases between. Germline loops: CDR1 SGHNT, CDR2 YYREEE (reference sequence). CDR3 in DNA: TGTGCCAGCAGCTCTCAGGGGCCGCAAGAGACCCAGTACTTC. Translated, it gives CASSSQGPQETQYF.

The genes are TRBV27 and TRBJ1-1, with D perhaps matching TRBD1 (6 bases). Trimming pared 4 bases from V and 0 bases from J, leaving 15 bases between. The CDR3 spans 16 residues. The germline CDR1 and CDR2 sequences are MNHEY and SMNVEV (reference sequence). The CDR3 region is CASSYTGPPMNTEAFF. The CDR3 bases are TGTGCCAGCAGTTACACAGGGCCCCCTATGAACACTGAAGCTTTCTTT.

CDR3 nucleotide sequence: TGTGCCAGCAGCCAAGCACTAGCGGAACTGCAGTTCTTC. Amino acids: CASSQALAELQFF. The genes are TRBV14 and TRBJ2-1; 8 bases match TRBD2. The V and J ends lost 1 base and 12 bases, in that order; junction bases with no gene match: 5. The V gene's germline CDR1 is SGHDN and CDR2 FVKESK. This CDR3 contains 13 residues.

The rearrangement joins TRBV7-2 to TRBJ2-3; a weak D match, TRBD2 (6 bases). Per germline, CDR1 SGHTA and CDR2 FQGNSA. CDR3 length: 17 residues. The germline V and J ends were trimmed by 4 bases and 8 bases, with 25 bases remaining between them. The CDR3 bases are TGTGCCAGCAGCTCAGCCTATCTTGCGGGATTGTTGGGTACGCAGTATTTT. It is translated as CASSSAYLAGLLGTQYF.

This chain joins TRBV7-9 and TRBJ2-7, with D tentatively TRBD2 (6 bases). CDR3 length equals 15 residues. Trimming pared 7 bases from V and 2 bases from J, leaving 18 bases between. Germline CDR1 reads SEHNR; CDR2 reads FQNEAQ (reference sequence). CDR3 region: CASTRTGTPAYEQYF. The DNA for the CDR3 is TGTGCCAGCACCCGCACCGGGACTCCAGCCTACGAGCAGTACTTC.

V is TRBV18 and J is TRBJ2-2; possibly TRBD2 for D (5 bases). This CDR3 region has 14 residues. CDR1 is KGHSH and CDR2 is LQKENI in the germline V gene. Trimming shortened V by 3 bases and J by 7 bases, and 12 bases separated the two germline ends. CDR3 in DNA: TGTGCCAGCTCACCGAAGGACTCTGGCGGGGAGCTGTTTTTT. It is translated as CASSPKDSGGELFF. The full variable domain, in which reference TRBV18 and TRBJ2-2 provide the parts outside the CDR3, is NAGVMQNPRHLVRRRGQEARLRCSPMKGHSHVYWYRQLPEEGLKFMVYLQKENIIDESGMPKERFSAEFPKEGPSILRIQQVVRGDSAAYFCASSPKDSGGELFFGEGSRLTVL.

This chain connects TRBV6-6 to TRBJ2-3; unclear D gene. V was clipped by 4 bases and J by 0 bases, with 8 bases between them. The CDR3 is 14 amino acids. The germline CDR1 and CDR2 sequences are MNHNY and SVGAGI (reference sequence). The DNA of the CDR3 is TGTGCCAGCAGTTTTTTACAGAGCACAGATACGCAGTATTTT. Encoded protein: CASSFLQSTDTQYF.

The chain carries TRBV9 and TRBJ1-4, with 8 bases fitting TRBD1. Unmatched junction bases numbered 3, after V lost 3 bases and J lost 8 bases. The CDR3 loop spans 13 amino acids. Germline values: CDR1 SGDLS, CDR2 YYNGEE. CDR3: CASSAGQGEKLFF. The CDR3 region has the DNA TGTGCCAGCAGCGCAGGACAGGGAGAAAAACTGTTTTTT.

The CDR3 here is CSAQGASTETQYF. The CDR3, as DNA: TGCAGCGCACAGGGGGCTAGCACAGAGACCCAGTACTTC. The chain has TRBV29-1 and TRBJ2-5; 9 nucleotides line up with TRBD1. The CDR3 runs 13 residues. From germline, CDR1 is SQVTM and CDR2 ANQGSEA. Trimming took 7 bases from V and 4 from J; bases not matched to a gene: 7.

This chain joins TRBV5-6 and TRBJ2-5, with 7 bases lining up with TRBD1. Germline lookup yields CDR1 SGHDT and CDR2 YYEEEE. Losses at the gene ends were 4 bases for V and 2 bases for J; bases not matched to a gene: 8. The CDR3 extends over 15 amino acids. This CDR3 is CASSHPPGQQETQYF. DNA for the CDR3: TGTGCCAGCAGCCATCCACCGGGACAGCAAGAGACCCAGTACTTC.

The V call is TRBV7-8, the J call TRBJ1-1, with 7 positions matching TRBD1. V shed 5 bases, J shed 1 base, and the junction held 1 base outside the gene matches. Germline V gene sequence: CDR1 SGHVS, CDR2 FQNEAQ. CDR3 length: 13 amino acids. The CDR3 DNA is TGTGCCAGCAGCCCAGGGGGGAACACTGAAGCTTTCTTT. Its protein product is CASSPGGNTEAFF.

The V call is TRBV6-5, the J call TRBJ2-6, with unresolved D. V was cut by 4 bases and J by 0 bases, with 7 bases left in between. The V gene's germline CDR1 is MNHEY and CDR2 SVGAGI. This CDR3 is 15 amino acids long. This CDR3 is CASSFSSSGANVLTF. The CDR3 DNA is TGTGCCAGCAGTTTTAGCAGCTCTGGGGCCAACGTCCTGACTTTC.